This T cell receptor (beta chain) is drawn from a study of Ad26.COV2.S vaccination and SARS-CoV-2 variants. Study details: It was the COV1001 Ad26.COV2.S trial arm that included the donor. Doses of Ad26.COV2.S were injected into muscle once or twice, 56 days apart. Broader study findings: Spike-specific TCR breadth was greater after Ad26.COV2.S than placebo. It is possible that the TCR breadth and depth analyses underestimated the total T cell responses.

In germline, CDR1 is LNHNV, CDR2 YYDKDF (reference sequence). Trimming shortened V by 3 bases and J by 4 bases, and 9 bases separated the two germline ends. This CDR3 spans 13 amino acids. The treatment here: some 20 received Ad26.COV2.S at low or high dose, single or two shots; about 5 received placebo; per-sample allocation not given. It was on day 63 after the first vaccine or placebo injection that samples were taken. Profiled with immunoSEQ multiplex PCR; TCRdb holds only in-frame clones, not every one. The sample carries fewer than 900,000 clones, roughly 90% recorded once. As concerns this clone: Its antigen is unknown.

This receptor was identified in a person aged 18 to 65 who received the Ad26.COV2.S COVID-19 vaccine or a placebo. The sequencing here drew on peripheral blood, taken in a trial of Ad26.COV2.S vaccine versus placebo. The V call is TRBV15, the J call TRBJ1-1; no clear D gene. CDR3 DNA sequence: TGTGCCACCAGCAGTGCGTGGATCACTGAAGCTTTCTTT. This codes for CATSSAWITEAFF. Full variable domain (remainder filled in from reference TRBV15 and TRBJ1-1): DAMVIQNPRYQVTQFGKPVTLSCSQTLNHNVMYWYQQKSSQAPKLLFHYYDKDFNNEADTPDNFQSRRPNTSFCFLDIRSPGLGDTAMYLCATSSAWITEAFFGQGTRLTVV.